These 2 T cell receptor beta chains came from one sample sequenced in a study of T cells in Graves' hyperthyroidism and ophthalmopathy. Amplification yielded TCR beta CDR3 regions, with RNA transcripts as the source. Carried out on the TCR CDR3, a first-round RT-PCR used the HTBI primer set. TCRdb re-derived calls from the multiplex PCR reads in MiXCR, one entry per CDR3 protein. Altogether 600,000 to 700,000 distinct CDR3 sequences are present, just under 45% being singletons, with the ten largest covering about 7.7%. The sequenced sample was peripheral blood or thyroid tissue (not recorded which). The receptors stem from an adult man with Graves' disease, either hyperthyroidism or ophthalmopathy (not recorded which).

This clonotype has a count of ten or more. The chain has TRBV29-1 and TRBJ1-1; D gene uncertain. Germline-derived CDR1 and CDR2 are SQVTM and ANQGSEA. V shed 4 bases and J shed 0 bases, with 9 bases lying between them. The CDR3 runs to 13 residues. The CDR3 reads CSVGGDMNTEAFF. The CDR3 region has the DNA TGCAGCGTTGGCGGAGACATGAACACTGAAGCTTTCTTT. Full variable domain (rest looked up from reference TRBV29-1 and TRBJ1-1): SAVISQKPSRDICQRGTSLTIQCQVDSQVTMMFWYRQQPGQSLTLIATANQGSEATYESGFVIDKFPISRPNLTFSTLTVSNMSPEDSSIYLCSVGGDMNTEAFFGQGTRLTVV.

The rearrangement uses TRBV6-5 and TRBJ1-1; 7 nucleotides align to TRBD1. Trimming at V came to 10 bases and at J to 4 bases, leaving 6 bases not matched to a gene. This CDR3 contains 12 residues. Per germline, CDR1 MNHEY and CDR2 SVGAGI. The CDR3 nucleotides are TGTGCCACCAAGGGGGCGAGCACTGAAGCTTTCTTT. Translated, it gives CATKGASTEAFF.